Below, 24 T cell receptor beta chains from the same sample are listed, as sequenced in a study of T cell changes during pregnancy in multiple sclerosis. Assay used: immunoSEQ multiplex PCR; TCRdb lists only in-frame clones, some missing. The repertoire holds about 50,000 clones, with more than 85% as singletons. Sequenced material: CD8+ T cells from peripheral blood mononuclear cells, taken after pregnancy. These receptors came from a female donor with multiple sclerosis, enrolled in a pregnancy study.

This clone was recorded only once. The chain links TRBV7-6 to TRBJ2-7, with a tentative D call TRBD1 (6 bases). Trimming cost V 3 bases and J 0 bases, with 12 bases left between them. The germline V gene has CDR1 SGHVS and CDR2 FNYEAQ. CDR3 length: 15 amino acids. The CDR3 coding sequence is TGTGCCAGCAGCTTGGGGGCAGGGGTCTCCTACGAGCAGTACTTC. The encoded protein is CASSLGAGVSYEQYF.

The genes are TRBV7-9 and TRBJ2-4, with TRBD1 matching over 9 bases. The CDR3 extends over 16 amino acids. V shed 4 bases, J shed 3 bases, and the junction held 7 bases outside the gene matches. The germline gives CDR1 SEHNR, CDR2 FQNEAQ (reference sequence). CDR3 nucleotides: TGTGCCAGCAGCTACGGACAGGGGTCCCACAAAAACATTCAGTACTTC. Translated, it gives CASSYGQGSHKNIQYF.

Here the CDR3 DNA reads TGTGCCAGCAGTACCCTAGCGGGGCTGGCCTACGAGCAGTACTTC. Encoded protein: CASSTLAGLAYEQYF. The chain uses TRBV27 and TRBJ2-7, with 9 bases identical to TRBD2. V lost 5 bases and J lost 2; bases outside the gene matches: 7. The CDR3 has 15 amino acids. Per the germline V gene, CDR1 is MNHEY and CDR2 is SMNVEV (reference sequence).

The CDR3 here is CASSLSGGQGGYEQYF. CDR3 DNA sequence: TGTGCCAGCAGTTTATCGGGGGGACAGGGGGGGTACGAGCAGTACTTC. The rearrangement uses TRBV27 and TRBJ2-7; TRBD1 agrees at 11 bases. Trimming cost V 0 bases and J 4 bases; bases outside gene matches: 5. CDR1 and CDR2 from the germline V gene are MNHEY and SMNVEV (reference sequence). The CDR3 is made up of 16 amino acids.

This chain uses TRBV9 with TRBJ2-7, with a possible D match to TRBD1 (6 bases). This CDR3 has 17 residues. Between the trimmed V and J ends, which lost 0 bases and 2 bases, there was a span of 18 bases. Per the germline V gene, CDR1 is SGDLS and CDR2 is YYNGEE. CDR3 sequence: CASSVGPTGLNAYEQYF. The CDR3 DNA reads as TGTGCCAGCAGCGTAGGACCGACAGGCCTAAATGCCTACGAGCAGTACTTC.

The rearrangement links TRBV27 to TRBJ1-1; 8 nucleotides align to TRBD1. After removal of 5 bases from V and 0 bases from J, the junction contained 8 bases not matched to a gene. The length of the CDR3 is 16 residues. Per the germline V gene, CDR1 is MNHEY and CDR2 is SMNVEV (reference sequence). This CDR3 reads CASSPGTGGMNTEAFF. For the CDR3, the DNA is TGTGCCAGCAGTCCGGGGACAGGCGGCATGAACACTGAAGCTTTCTTT.

The chain joins TRBV2 to TRBJ1-3, with D unclear. Trimming removed 0 bases from V and 4 bases from J, with 16 bases in between. In germline, CDR1 is SNHLY, CDR2 FYNNEI. The CDR3 length is 17 residues. DNA of the CDR3: TGTGCCAGCAGTGAAGCGCTTCGGGGTACAACCGGAAACACCATATATTTT. Its protein product is CASSEALRGTTGNTIYF.

The chain recombines TRBV4-1 with TRBJ1-1; 9 nucleotides agree with TRBD1. Losses at the gene ends were 3 bases for V and 1 base for J; bases not matched to a gene: 6. This CDR3 comprises 16 residues. The germline gives CDR1 MGHRA, CDR2 YSYEKL. The CDR3 DNA is TGCGCCAGCAGCCACGGTGGGACAGGGAAGAACACTGAAGCTTTCTTT. This sequence encodes CASSHGGTGKNTEAFF.

V usage is TRBV6-1 and J usage is TRBJ1-1; TRBD1 aligns across 8 bases. Germline V CDR1 and CDR2: MNHNS, SASEGT. V dropped 5 bases and J dropped 5; count of bases not matched to a gene: 7. There are 14 residues in the CDR3. The CDR3 sequence: CASSPGTGGTEAFF. DNA of the CDR3: TGTGCCAGCAGTCCCGGGACAGGAGGGACTGAAGCTTTCTTT.

V usage is TRBV7-9 and J usage is TRBJ1-2, with 12 bases lining up with TRBD1. V gave up 5 bases and J gave up 4 bases; unmatched junction bases: 5. The CDR3 has 15 residues. Germline values: CDR1 SEHNR, CDR2 FQNEAQ (reference sequence). The CDR3 reads CASSLGTGGLYGYTF. DNA of the CDR3: TGTGCCAGCAGCCTGGGGACAGGGGGCCTCTATGGCTACACCTTC. Supplemented by reference TRBV7-9 and TRBJ1-2, the full variable domain reads DTGVSQNPRHKITKRGQNVTFRCDPISEHNRLYWYRQTLGQGPEFLTYFQNEAQLEKSRLLSDRFSAERPKGSFSTLEIQRTEQGDSAMYLCASSLGTGGLYGYTFGSGTRLTVV.

This chain connects TRBV5-8 to TRBJ2-2, with D hard to call. The V end lost 1 base, the J end lost 4 bases, and 11 bases lay between the germline ends. The CDR3 extends over 15 amino acids. Germline CDR1 and CDR2: SGHTS and YDEGEE. The CDR3 DNA is TGTGCCAGCAGCTTGACCCTCCCGGGCACCGGGGAGCTGTTTTTT. Its protein product is CASSLTLPGTGELFF.

The chain uses TRBV12-5 and TRBJ1-2; D not certain. The length of the CDR3 is 17 residues. Per the germline V gene, CDR1 is LGHNT and CDR2 is FRNRAP. Trimming stripped 3 bases from V and 3 bases from J, with 20 bases between. CDR3: CASGFTSQVLSYYGYTF. The CDR3 coding sequence is TGTGCTAGTGGTTTTACTTCTCAGGTCCTTTCTTACTATGGCTACACCTTC.

The genes are TRBV29-1 and TRBJ2-1, with 11 bases fitting TRBD2. The CDR3 spans 17 residues. Germline trimming cut 3 bases from V and 3 bases from J; bases unmatched to any gene: 10. The V gene's germline CDR1 is SQVTM and CDR2 ANQGSEA. The CDR3 coding sequence is TGCAGCGTTGAGGGACGGTCGACTAGCGGGATCTACAATGAGCAGTTCTTC. Translated: CSVEGRSTSGIYNEQFF.

The chain joins TRBV19 to TRBJ1-1; 8 nucleotides line up with TRBD1. The CDR3 consists of 15 residues. Unmatched junction bases numbered 9, after V lost 5 bases and J lost 4 bases. Germline-derived CDR1 and CDR2 are LNHDA and SQIVND (reference sequence). The CDR3 region has the DNA TGTGCCAGTAGTCAGGGGGCAGTGGCCGCCACTGAAGCTTTCTTT. Its translation is CASSQGAVAATEAFF. Drawing the rest from reference TRBV19 and TRBJ1-1, the complete variable domain is DGGITQSPKYLFRKEGQNVTLSCEQNLNHDAMYWYRQDPGQGLRLIYYSQIVNDFQKGDIAEGYSVSREKKESFPLTVTSAQKNPTAFYLCASSQGAVAATEAFFGQGTRLTVV.

This sequence joins TRBV5-1 and TRBJ1-4; D may be TRBD1 (5 bases). Germline V lookup: CDR1 SGHRS, CDR2 YFSETQ. Trimming pared 0 bases from V and 4 bases from J, leaving 13 bases between. The CDR3 extends over 16 amino acids. Here the CDR3 reads CASSLALGGFNEKLFF. The CDR3 coding sequence is TGCGCCAGCAGCTTGGCCCTCGGGGGTTTTAATGAAAAACTGTTTTTT.

This rearrangement joins TRBV11-2 to TRBJ1-3, with D uncertain. The CDR3 consists of 14 residues. Looked up from germline, CDR1 is SGHAT and CDR2 is FQNNGV. Trimming pared 4 bases from V and 2 bases from J, leaving 9 bases between. The CDR3: CASSWRRAGNTIYF. The CDR3 region has the DNA TGTGCCAGCAGCTGGAGGAGGGCTGGAAACACCATATATTTT.

This clone was observed many times. The V call is TRBV11-2, the J call TRBJ1-1; a weak D match, TRBD1 (5 bases). This CDR3 contains 15 residues. Germline V CDR1 and CDR2: SGHAT, FQNNGV. The germline V and J ends were trimmed by 2 bases and 1 base, with 11 bases remaining between them. The CDR3 coding sequence is TGTGCCAGCAGCTTACGGGGGGTATGGAACACTGAAGCTTTCTTT. This gives the protein CASSLRGVWNTEAFF.

The chain has TRBV27 and TRBJ1-1; a weak D match, TRBD1 (6 bases). Germline V gene sequence: CDR1 MNHEY, CDR2 SMNVEV (reference sequence). The CDR3 totals 17 residues. Trimming took off 3 bases at V and 4 bases at J, with 21 bases between the two ends. The CDR3 is CASSFLPIGGAVTEAFF. CDR3 sequence (DNA): TGTGCCAGCAGTTTCTTGCCGATCGGGGGGGCGGTCACTGAAGCTTTCTTT.

In this sample, this clone turned up a few times. V gene TRBV7-8 combines with J gene TRBJ1-1; the D gene is possibly TRBD1 (6 bases). CDR1 is SGHVS, CDR2 FQNEAQ, per germline. V gave up 4 bases and J gave up 1 base, with 7 bases separating them. The CDR3 is made up of 13 amino acids. Here the CDR3 reads CASSSGQNTEAFF. DNA of the CDR3: TGTGCCAGCAGCTCGGGACAGAACACTGAAGCTTTCTTT. The whole variable domain, remainder taken from reference TRBV7-8 and TRBJ1-1, is GAGVSQSPRYKVAKRGQDVALRCDPISGHVSLFWYQQALGQGPEFLTYFQNEAQLDKSGLPSDRFFAERPEGSVSTLKIQRTQQEDSAVYLCASSSGQNTEAFFGQGTRLTVV.

In DNA form, the CDR3 reads TGTGCCATCGGACAGGGAGCCTACGAGCAGTACTTC. It codes for CAIGQGAYEQYF. The chain carries TRBV10-3 and TRBJ2-7; 8 bases fit TRBD1. Germline values: CDR1 ENHRY, CDR2 SYGVKD. Losses at the gene ends were 8 bases for V and 2 bases for J; bases not matched to a gene: 2. This CDR3 is 12 amino acids long.

The V gene is TRBV4-1, the J gene TRBJ1-2; D perhaps matches TRBD1 (5 bases). The CDR3 is 12 residues long. V lost 11 bases, J lost 4 bases, and 14 bases lay in between. Germline V gene sequence: CDR1 MGHRA, CDR2 YSYEKL. The CDR3 spells CAVPGRVYGYTF. The DNA of the CDR3 is TGCGCCGTCCCAGGGAGGGTCTATGGCTACACCTTC.

This rearrangement joins TRBV5-5 to TRBJ2-7, with 9 nucleotides matching TRBD2. This CDR3 is 15 amino acids long. J was trimmed by 6 bases and V by 2 bases; bases with no gene match: 9. Germline V gene lookup returns CDR1 SGHKS and CDR2 YYEKEE (reference sequence). The CDR3 DNA reads as TGTGCCAGCAGCTTCCGCGGGAGGGTATTTCGCGAGCAGTACTTC. Protein: CASSFRGRVFREQYF.

The rearrangement joins TRBV7-2 to TRBJ2-7; D is ambiguous. CDR3 length: 13 amino acids. Trimming left V 6 bases short and J 3 bases short, with 12 bases between. Germline lookup yields CDR1 SGHTA and CDR2 FQGNSA. CDR3 sequence: CASSPYNHYEQYF. CDR3 DNA: TGTGCCAGCAGTCCGTACAATCACTACGAGCAGTACTTC.

The rearrangement joins TRBV6-1 to TRBJ2-7; 8 nucleotides agree with TRBD1. The CDR3 covers 15 residues. Germline assignment: CDR1 MNHNS and CDR2 SASEGT. V lost 6 bases to trimming and J lost 3 bases; unmatched junction nucleotides: 10. The CDR3 region is CASSLGGTGFYEQYF. In DNA form, the CDR3 reads TGTGCCAGCAGCCTAGGGGGGACAGGCTTCTACGAGCAGTACTTC.